The 3 T cell receptor beta chains below all came from one sample that was sequenced in a study of blood T cell repertoires in COVID-19. TCRdb keeps only in-frame clones here, not all; method: immunoSEQ multiplex PCR. The sample lists some 96,000 clones, more than 75% seen once, with 13% in the top ten. Sequenced input: peripheral blood. These receptors all stem from a human donor in a cohort sampled during active COVID-19.

This clone occurred once. The chain joins TRBV2 to TRBJ1-5; D is unclear. This CDR3 comprises 15 residues. Between the trimmed V and J ends, which lost 4 bases and 4 bases, there was a span of 14 bases. The germline gives CDR1 SNHLY, CDR2 FYNNEI. Written as DNA, the CDR3 is TGTGCCAGCAGTGGGCCAGGCGCCACAAATCAGCCCCAGCATTTT. Translation gives CASSGPGATNQPQHF.

The chain links TRBV6-5 to TRBJ2-1; D is ambiguous. The CDR3 is 11 amino acids. V was shortened by 8 bases and J by 10 bases, with 12 bases between the two germline ends. Germline lookup yields CDR1 MNHEY and CDR2 SVGAGI. The CDR3 DNA follows: TGTGCCAGCCTAAGACTCTCCGAGCAGTTCTTC. Encoded protein: CASLRLSEQFF.

This chain links TRBV3-1 (or the pseudogene TRBV3-2) with TRBJ2-1, with 8 bases lining up with TRBD2. Germline assignment: CDR1 LGHDT and CDR2 YNNKEL (reference sequence). CDR3 length equals 15 residues. Trimming removed 1 base from V and 2 bases from J; junction bases left unmatched: 1. CDR3 loop: CASSQGGLAYNEQFF. DNA for the CDR3: TGTGCCAGCAGCCAAGGGGGACTAGCCTACAATGAGCAGTTCTTC.